This T cell receptor (beta chain) was sequenced in a study of quantifying T cell responses using KT2 cells. Study context: TCR alpha and beta constant-region primers primed reverse transcription of RNA.

KT2, a clone with a known TCR, was spiked into unfractionated PBMC. The germline CDR1 and CDR2 sequences are SGHVS and FQNEAQ. The CDR3 extends over 15 amino acids. The germline V and J ends were trimmed by 0 bases and 2 bases, with 10 bases remaining between them. An oligo carrying a UMI was ligated to the cDNA 3' end. The first PCR ran about 4 cycles with an equimolar RC1.1 and RC1.2 beta primer mix. TCRdb ran MiXCR on the UMI-ligation and nested PCR reads and lists one entry per CDR3 protein. The repertoire holds about 32,000 distinct CDR3 sequences, less than 7.5% seen once, with 15% to 18% in the top ten.

The J gene is TRBJ1-2, the V gene TRBV7-8; D gene ambiguous. This receptor was obtained from a human donor. The material sequenced was PBMCs spiked with cells of the T cell clone KT2. As DNA, the CDR3 is TGTGCCAGCAGCTTAGCTCTAGAGACCAACTATGGCTACACCTTC. This codes for CASSLALETNYGYTF.